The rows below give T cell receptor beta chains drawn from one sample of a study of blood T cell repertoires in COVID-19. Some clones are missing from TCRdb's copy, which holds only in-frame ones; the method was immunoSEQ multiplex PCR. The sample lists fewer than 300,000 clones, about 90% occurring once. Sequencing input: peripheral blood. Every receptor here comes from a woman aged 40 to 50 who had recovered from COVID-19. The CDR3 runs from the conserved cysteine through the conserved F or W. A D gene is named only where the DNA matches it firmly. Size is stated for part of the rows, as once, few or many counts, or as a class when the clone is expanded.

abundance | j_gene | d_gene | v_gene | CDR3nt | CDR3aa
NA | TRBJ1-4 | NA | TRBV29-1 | TGCAGCGTCAGCCAGGGGCCCTATGAAAAACTGTTTTTT | CSVSQGPYEKLFF
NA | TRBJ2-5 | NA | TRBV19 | TGTGCCAGTAGTGCCGAGGCGGGGGCGAAAAAGACCCAGTACTTC | CASSAEAGAKKTQYF
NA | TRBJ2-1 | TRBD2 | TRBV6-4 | TGTGCCAGCAGTGACTCGACTAGCGGGGGGGATGAGCAGTTCTTC | CASSDSTSGGDEQFF
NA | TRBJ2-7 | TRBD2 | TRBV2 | TGTGCCAGCAGATACGGGACTAGCGGGGGCCACGAGCAGTACTTC | CASRYGTSGGHEQYF
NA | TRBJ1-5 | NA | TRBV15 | TGTGCCACCAGCAGAGTGGGCGGGTTCCAACAGCCCCAGCATTTT | CATSRVGGFQQPQHF
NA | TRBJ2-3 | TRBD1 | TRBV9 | TGTGCCAGCAGGGTGAGCTCACAGGGGGAGCAGTATTTT | CASRVSSQGEQYF
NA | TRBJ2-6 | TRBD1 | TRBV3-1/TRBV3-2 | TGTGCCAGCAGCCAACAGGGGGCAACCCCCATATCTGGGGCCAACGTCCTGACTTTC | CASSQQGATPISGANVLTF
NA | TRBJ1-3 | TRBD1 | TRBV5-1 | TGCGCCAGCAGCTTCATACCGGGACAGACTTTTGGAAACACCATATATTTT | CASSFIPGQTFGNTIYF
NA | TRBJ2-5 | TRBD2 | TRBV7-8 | TGTGCCAGCAGCGTAGCGGGGGCAGAGACCCAGTACTTC | CASSVAGAETQYF
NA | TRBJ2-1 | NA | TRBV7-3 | TGTGCCAGCAGCGCCGGGGGGCCCTCCTACAATGAGCAGTTCTTC | CASSAGGPSYNEQFF
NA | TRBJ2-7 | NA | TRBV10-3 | TGTGCCATCAGTGATGACGCGGCCTACGAGCAGTACTTC | CAISDDAAYEQYF
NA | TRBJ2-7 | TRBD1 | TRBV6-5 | TGTGCCAGCAGACGGGGGACAGGGCCGGGGTACGAGCAGTACTTC | CASRRGTGPGYEQYF
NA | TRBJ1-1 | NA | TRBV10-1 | TGCGCCAGCAGTGTAGGCTTTGCCGAGGACACTGAAGCTTTCTTT | CASSVGFAEDTEAFF
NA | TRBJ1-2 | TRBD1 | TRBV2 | TGTGCCAGCAGTGCAGACAGGGTTAGATCAAACTATGGCTACACCTTC | CASSADRVRSNYGYTF
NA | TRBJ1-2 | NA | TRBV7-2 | TGTGCCAGCAGCTTAGGGAGCGGAGCAGGGGTATATGGCTACACCTTC | CASSLGSGAGVYGYTF
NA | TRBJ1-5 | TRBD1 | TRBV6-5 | TGTGCCAGCAGTTACTTCAGGGGGGGCAATCAGCCCCAGCATTTT | CASSYFRGGNQPQHF
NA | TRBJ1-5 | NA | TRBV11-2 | TGTGCCAGCAGTCTCGGCCCTAGGAGGGCCCAGCATTTT | CASSLGPRRAQHF
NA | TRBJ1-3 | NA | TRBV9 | TGTGCCAGCAGCGTAGATTTTCAATCCCCCTCTGGAAACACCATATATTTT | CASSVDFQSPSGNTIYF
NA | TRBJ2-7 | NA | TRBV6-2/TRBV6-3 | TGTGCCAGCAGTTATGTGGCAGAAACCTACGAGCAGTACTTC | CASSYVAETYEQYF
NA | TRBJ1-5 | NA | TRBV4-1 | TGCGCCAGCAGCCAGCCAGGCCTTTGGATTCAGCCCCAGCATTTT | CASSQPGLWIQPQHF
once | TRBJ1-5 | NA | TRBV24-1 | TGTGCCACCAGTGAAGGGGGACCCAATCAGCCCCAGCATTTT | CATSEGGPNQPQHF
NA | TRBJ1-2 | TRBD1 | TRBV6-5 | TGTGCCAGCGCATCCGGGACAGGGATGGGGGGCTACACCTTC | CASASGTGMGGYTF
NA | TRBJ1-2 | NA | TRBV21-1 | TGTGCCAGCAGCAGGACAGACGCTAACTATGGCTACACCTTC | CASSRTDANYGYTF
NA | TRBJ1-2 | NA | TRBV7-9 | TGTGCCAGCAGCTTAGGGGCAGGGGCCCCCTATGGCTACACCTTC | CASSLGAGAPYGYTF
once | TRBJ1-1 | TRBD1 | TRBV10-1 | TGCGCCAGCAGTACAGGGGTTGGGAACACTGAAGCTTTCTTT | CASSTGVGNTEAFF
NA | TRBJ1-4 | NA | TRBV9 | TGTGCCAGCAGCGTAGGCCCCGGGGAGGGAGAAAAACTGTTTTTT | CASSVGPGEGEKLFF
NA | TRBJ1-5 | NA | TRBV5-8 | TGTGCCAGCAAACTACTTTCAGGGGATCAGCCCCAGCATTTT | CASKLLSGDQPQHF
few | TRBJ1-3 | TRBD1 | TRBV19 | TGTGCCAGCCGGACAGGGATCTCTGGAAACACCATATATTTT | CASRTGISGNTIYF
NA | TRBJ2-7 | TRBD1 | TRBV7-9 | TGTGCCAGCAGCGCAAGGCAGGGGGTCTCCTACGAGCAGTACTTC | CASSARQGVSYEQYF
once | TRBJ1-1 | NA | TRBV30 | TGTGCCTGGAGCCTGGCAGGGTTGGCCACTGAAGCTTTCTTT | CAWSLAGLATEAFF
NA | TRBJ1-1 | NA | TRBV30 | TGTGCCTGGTCATCGGGTGGTTATACTGAAGCTTTCTTT | CAWSSGGYTEAFF
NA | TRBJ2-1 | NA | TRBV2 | TGTGCCAGCGAGTATAGCTACAATGAGCAGTTCTTC | CASEYSYNEQFF
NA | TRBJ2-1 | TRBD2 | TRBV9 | TGTGCCAGCAGCGTAGGGATTGTAGCGGGGGTTACAAATGAGCAGTTCTTC | CASSVGIVAGVTNEQFF
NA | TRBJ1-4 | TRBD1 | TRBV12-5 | TGTGCTAGTGGTTTGGTACGAGGGACAGGGTCGGATGGCACTAATGAAAAACTGTTTTTT | CASGLVRGTGSDGTNEKLFF
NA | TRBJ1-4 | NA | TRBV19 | TGTGCCACCGCGAGCTGGCCGGGGGGTGAAAAACTGTTTTTT | CATASWPGGEKLFF
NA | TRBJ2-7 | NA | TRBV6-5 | TGTGCCAGCAGTTACGTGGCAGGGGTTGGGGAGCAGTACTTC | CASSYVAGVGEQYF
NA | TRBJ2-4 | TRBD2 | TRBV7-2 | TGTGCCAGCAGCTTAGGTGGACTAGCGGGGGCGGGAAACATTCAGTACTTC | CASSLGGLAGAGNIQYF
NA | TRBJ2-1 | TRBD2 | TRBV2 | TGTGCCAGCAGTGGGGGACTAGCGGGTTACAATGAGCAGTTCTTC | CASSGGLAGYNEQFF